The 2 T cell receptor beta chains presented below share a single source sample, sequenced in a study of T-cell memory formation after mild COVID-19. TCRdb passed the 5' RACE reads through MiXCR, listing each CDR3 protein once. The sample contains approximately 450,000 distinct CDR3 sequences, 15% to 20% of which appear only once. Sequencing used PBMCs or a T cell subset sorted from them (not recorded which). The receptors here all came from an adult woman who had mild COVID-19 (a few samples of this study predate the infection). Cell type and time point are not known.

This clonotype was seen more than once but under ten times. V usage is TRBV15 and J usage is TRBJ2-3; D not resolved. V lost 3 bases, J lost 6 bases, and 7 bases lay in between. The CDR3 runs 12 residues. The germline V gene has CDR1 LNHNV and CDR2 YYDKDF (reference sequence). In DNA, the CDR3 is TGTGCCACCAGCAGGTTATTGGATACGCAGTATTTT. Protein: CATSRLLDTQYF.

This clonotype was detected a few times. This chain joins TRBV5-1 and TRBJ2-1; 9 nucleotides match TRBD2. CDR1 SGHRS and CDR2 YFSETQ come from the germline V gene. V gave up 3 bases and J gave up 7 bases; unmatched junction bases: 5. This CDR3 region has 14 residues. The CDR3 region is CASSSLRGGNEQFF. CDR3 DNA sequence: TGCGCCAGCAGCTCCCTGCGGGGGGGGAATGAGCAGTTCTTC.